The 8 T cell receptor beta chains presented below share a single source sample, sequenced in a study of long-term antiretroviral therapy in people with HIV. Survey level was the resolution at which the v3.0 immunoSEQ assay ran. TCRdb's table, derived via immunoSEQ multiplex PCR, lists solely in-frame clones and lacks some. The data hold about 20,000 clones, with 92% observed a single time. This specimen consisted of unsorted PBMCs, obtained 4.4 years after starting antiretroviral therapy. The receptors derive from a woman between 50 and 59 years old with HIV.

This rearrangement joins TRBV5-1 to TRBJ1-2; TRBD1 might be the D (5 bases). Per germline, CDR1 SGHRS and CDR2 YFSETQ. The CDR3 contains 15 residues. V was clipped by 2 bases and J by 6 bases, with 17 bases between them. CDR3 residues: CASSFGGDAIDGYTF. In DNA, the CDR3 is TGCGCCAGCAGCTTTGGAGGGGACGCAATCGATGGCTACACCTTC.

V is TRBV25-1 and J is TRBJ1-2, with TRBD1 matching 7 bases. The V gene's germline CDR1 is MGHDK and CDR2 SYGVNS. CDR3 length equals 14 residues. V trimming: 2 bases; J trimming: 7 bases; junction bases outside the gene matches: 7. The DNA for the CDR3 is TGTGCCAGCAGTGAACTAGATGACAGGGTTGGCTACACCTTC. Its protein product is CASSELDDRVGYTF.

The CDR3 DNA is TGTGCCAGAGGGGGACAGACCCCCGAGACCCAGTACTTC. The encoded protein is CARGGQTPETQYF. The V and J genes are TRBV6-1 and TRBJ2-5; TRBD1 aligns across 7 bases. Trimming at V came to 9 bases and at J to 5 bases, leaving 9 bases not matched to a gene. The germline gives CDR1 MNHNS, CDR2 SASEGT. The CDR3 covers 13 residues.

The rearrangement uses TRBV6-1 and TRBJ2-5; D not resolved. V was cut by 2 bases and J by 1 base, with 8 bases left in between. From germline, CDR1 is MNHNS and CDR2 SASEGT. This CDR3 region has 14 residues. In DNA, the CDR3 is TGTGCCAGCAGTGAATCGATAGTCCAAGAGACCCAGTACTTC. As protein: CASSESIVQETQYF.

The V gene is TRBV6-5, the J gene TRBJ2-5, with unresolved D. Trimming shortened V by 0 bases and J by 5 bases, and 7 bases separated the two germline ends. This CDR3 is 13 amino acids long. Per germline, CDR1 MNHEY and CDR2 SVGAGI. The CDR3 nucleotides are TGTGCCAGCAGTTACTCAGATCTCGAGACCCAGTACTTC. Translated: CASSYSDLETQYF.

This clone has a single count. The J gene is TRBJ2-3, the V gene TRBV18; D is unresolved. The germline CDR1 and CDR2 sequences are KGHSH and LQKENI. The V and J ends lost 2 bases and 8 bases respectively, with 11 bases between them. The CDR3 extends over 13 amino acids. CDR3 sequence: CASSPRLGTTQYF. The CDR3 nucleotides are TGTGCCAGCTCACCAAGACTGGGTACTACGCAGTATTTT.

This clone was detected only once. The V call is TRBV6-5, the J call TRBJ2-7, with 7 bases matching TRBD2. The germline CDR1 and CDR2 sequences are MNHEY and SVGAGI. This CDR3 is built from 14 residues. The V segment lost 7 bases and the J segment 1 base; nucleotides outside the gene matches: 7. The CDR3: CASMPAGTSYEQYF. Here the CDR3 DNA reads TGTGCCAGCATGCCAGCGGGGACGTCCTACGAGCAGTACTTC.

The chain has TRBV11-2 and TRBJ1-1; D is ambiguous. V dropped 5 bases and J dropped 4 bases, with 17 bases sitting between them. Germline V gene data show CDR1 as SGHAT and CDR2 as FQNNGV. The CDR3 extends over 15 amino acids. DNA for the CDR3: TGTGCCAGCAGCCCCGTGAGGGTTGCGTCCACTGAAGCTTTCTTT. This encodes CASSPVRVASTEAFF.